This T cell receptor beta chain was retrieved from a study of identical twins (dated by TCRdb to about 2016). About the study as a whole: To test whether fetal clonotypes persist, this study deep-sequenced TCR alpha and beta repertoires from monozygotic twins, from unrelated adults of various ages, and from cord blood. Replicate twin experiments were performed at different times using different library preparation protocols to rule out contamination. Results the study describes overall, beyond this receptor: In monozygotic twins, out-of-frame TCR alpha sharing was systematically underestimated by recombination models, although the models agreed with sharing between unrelated individuals. Compared with coincidental sharing between unrelated individuals, out-of-frame TCR alpha sequences shared between twins had an excess of sequences with low generation probability. Excess twin sharing in beta out-of-frame sequences was weaker because fewer shared sequences lowered the signal-to-noise ratio. Invariant T cells such as MAIT and iNKT could partly confound zero-insertion analyses, though diverse VJ usage argued against this for most clonotypes. Because the same donors could not be followed over many years, the conclusions relied on cross-sectional statistical analysis. Abundant cord blood beta clonotypes carried fewer insertions; young adult naive repertoires showed a weaker similar trend, while memory repertoires showed none.

Every donor was a healthy Caucasian. Three pairs of female monozygotic twins, all aged about 18 to 29 years, were included in the twin cohort. Positive isolation kits from Invitrogen were used to isolate the CD4+ and CD8+ T cell populations. This clonotype was observed many times. The target of this receptor is not known. Base quality data are lacking; no much larger clone is found one base away. Library preparation employed 5' RACE. Sequencing took place on an Illumina HiSeq 2000. A universal primer binding site was introduced by template switching, and a unique molecular identifier was present in the final cDNA, enabling accurate counting of TCR cDNA molecules. Specific primers in the conserved constant-segment region were used to synthesize first-strand cDNA for TCR alpha and beta chains. To control for contamination, every cDNA library was double barcoded, receiving both a SMART-Mk sample barcode and Illumina barcodes. TruSeq adapter sequences along with Illumina sample barcodes were introduced in two successive PCR steps. TCR alpha and beta cDNA libraries were sequenced on the Illumina HiSeq platform with custom primers. In the paper's pipeline: MiGEC was used to process raw reads and extract unique molecular identifiers, and MiXCR was used to find CDR3 positions. For each individual, recombination models were inferred using an EM algorithm with the repgenHMM and IGoR tools. Shared clonotypes were analyzed with the tcR package in R, and sharing was normalized by the product of cloneset sizes. To study raw recombination without the effects of thymic and clonal selection, out-of-frame nonproductive sequences were analyzed. TCRdb redid the processing of the public reads, applying fastp at Q25 and MiXCR, and retained in-frame beta chains. One record per CDR3 amino acid sequence lists the most common genes and DNA. TCRdb's processing, not the authors' own work, is the source of the V and J calls. Within this sample are 250,000 to 350,000 distinct CDR3 sequences, with 8% to 9.5% of them counted one time only. 6% to 8.5% of the sample lies in the top ten.

V loses 2 bases, J loses 0 bases, and the germline ends lie 5 bases apart. Looking up the germline V gene yields CDR1 SGHTA and CDR2 FQGTGA. The CDR3 contains 15 residues, cysteine and phenylalanine counted. CDR3 DNA only is kept here, 45 bases in frame from base 1. The data also belong to a second study, concerning yellow fever vaccine responses in identical twins. From that second study: According to the authors, in identical twins the way T cells responded to vaccination appeared partly convergent and partly personalized. Focusing on identical twins, the study followed the T cell clones that responded to the vaccine, and did so with precision.

Material: CD8+ T cells sorted from blood. This clonotype was sampled from a woman between 18 and 30 years old in good health. Here the chain combines TRBV7-3 and TRBJ2-6, with the D gene uncertain. The CDR3 region has the sequence CASSLPSSGANVLTF. The DNA reads as follows: TGTGCCAGCAGCTTACCTAGCTCTGGGGCCAACGTCCTGACTTTC. With the portions outside the CDR3 filled from the reference TRBV7-3 and TRBJ2-6 genes, the complete variable region becomes GAGVSQTPSNKVTEKGKYVELRCDPISGHTALYWYRQSLGQGPEFLIYFQGTGAADDSGLPNDRFFAVRPEGSVSTLKIQRTERGDSAVYLCASSLPSSGANVLTFGAGSRLTVL.